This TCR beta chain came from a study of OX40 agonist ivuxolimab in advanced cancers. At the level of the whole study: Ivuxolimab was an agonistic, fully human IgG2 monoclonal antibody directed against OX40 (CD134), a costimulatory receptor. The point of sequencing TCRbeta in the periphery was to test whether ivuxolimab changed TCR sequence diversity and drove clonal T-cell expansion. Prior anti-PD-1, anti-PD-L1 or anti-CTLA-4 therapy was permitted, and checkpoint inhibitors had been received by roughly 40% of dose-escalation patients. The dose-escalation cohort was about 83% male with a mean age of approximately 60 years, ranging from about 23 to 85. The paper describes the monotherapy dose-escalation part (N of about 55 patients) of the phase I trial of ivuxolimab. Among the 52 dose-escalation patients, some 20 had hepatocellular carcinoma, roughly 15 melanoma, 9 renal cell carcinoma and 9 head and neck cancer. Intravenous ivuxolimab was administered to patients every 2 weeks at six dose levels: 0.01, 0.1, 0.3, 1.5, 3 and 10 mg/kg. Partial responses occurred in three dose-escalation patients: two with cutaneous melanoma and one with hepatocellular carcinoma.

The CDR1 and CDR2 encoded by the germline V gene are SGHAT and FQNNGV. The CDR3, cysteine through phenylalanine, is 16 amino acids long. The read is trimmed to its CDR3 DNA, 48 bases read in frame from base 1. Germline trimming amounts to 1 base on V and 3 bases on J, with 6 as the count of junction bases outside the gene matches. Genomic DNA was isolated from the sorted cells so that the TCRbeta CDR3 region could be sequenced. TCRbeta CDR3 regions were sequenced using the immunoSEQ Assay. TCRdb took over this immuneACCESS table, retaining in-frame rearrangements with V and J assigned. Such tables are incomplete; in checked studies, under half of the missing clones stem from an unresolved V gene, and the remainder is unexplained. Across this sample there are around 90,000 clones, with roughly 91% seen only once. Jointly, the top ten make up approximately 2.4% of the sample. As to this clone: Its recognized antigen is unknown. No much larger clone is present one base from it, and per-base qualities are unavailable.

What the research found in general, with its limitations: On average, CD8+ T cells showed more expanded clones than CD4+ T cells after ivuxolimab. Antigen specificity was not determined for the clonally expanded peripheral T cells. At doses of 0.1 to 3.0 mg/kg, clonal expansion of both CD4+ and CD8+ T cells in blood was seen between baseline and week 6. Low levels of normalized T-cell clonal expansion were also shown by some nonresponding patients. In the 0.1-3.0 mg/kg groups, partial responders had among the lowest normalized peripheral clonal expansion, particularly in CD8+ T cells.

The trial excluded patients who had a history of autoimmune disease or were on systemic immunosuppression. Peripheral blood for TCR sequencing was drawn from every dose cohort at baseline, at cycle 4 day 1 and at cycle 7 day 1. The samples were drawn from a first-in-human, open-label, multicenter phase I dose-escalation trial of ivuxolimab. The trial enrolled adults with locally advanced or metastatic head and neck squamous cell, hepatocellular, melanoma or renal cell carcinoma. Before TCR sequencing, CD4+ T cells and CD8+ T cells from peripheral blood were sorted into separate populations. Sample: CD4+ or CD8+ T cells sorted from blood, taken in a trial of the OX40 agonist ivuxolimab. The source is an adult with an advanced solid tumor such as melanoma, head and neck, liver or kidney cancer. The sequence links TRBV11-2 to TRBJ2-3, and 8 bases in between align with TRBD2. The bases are TGTGCCAGCAGCTTAGTAGGTACTAGCGGTACAGATACGCAGTATTTT. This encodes CASSLVGTSGTDTQYF.